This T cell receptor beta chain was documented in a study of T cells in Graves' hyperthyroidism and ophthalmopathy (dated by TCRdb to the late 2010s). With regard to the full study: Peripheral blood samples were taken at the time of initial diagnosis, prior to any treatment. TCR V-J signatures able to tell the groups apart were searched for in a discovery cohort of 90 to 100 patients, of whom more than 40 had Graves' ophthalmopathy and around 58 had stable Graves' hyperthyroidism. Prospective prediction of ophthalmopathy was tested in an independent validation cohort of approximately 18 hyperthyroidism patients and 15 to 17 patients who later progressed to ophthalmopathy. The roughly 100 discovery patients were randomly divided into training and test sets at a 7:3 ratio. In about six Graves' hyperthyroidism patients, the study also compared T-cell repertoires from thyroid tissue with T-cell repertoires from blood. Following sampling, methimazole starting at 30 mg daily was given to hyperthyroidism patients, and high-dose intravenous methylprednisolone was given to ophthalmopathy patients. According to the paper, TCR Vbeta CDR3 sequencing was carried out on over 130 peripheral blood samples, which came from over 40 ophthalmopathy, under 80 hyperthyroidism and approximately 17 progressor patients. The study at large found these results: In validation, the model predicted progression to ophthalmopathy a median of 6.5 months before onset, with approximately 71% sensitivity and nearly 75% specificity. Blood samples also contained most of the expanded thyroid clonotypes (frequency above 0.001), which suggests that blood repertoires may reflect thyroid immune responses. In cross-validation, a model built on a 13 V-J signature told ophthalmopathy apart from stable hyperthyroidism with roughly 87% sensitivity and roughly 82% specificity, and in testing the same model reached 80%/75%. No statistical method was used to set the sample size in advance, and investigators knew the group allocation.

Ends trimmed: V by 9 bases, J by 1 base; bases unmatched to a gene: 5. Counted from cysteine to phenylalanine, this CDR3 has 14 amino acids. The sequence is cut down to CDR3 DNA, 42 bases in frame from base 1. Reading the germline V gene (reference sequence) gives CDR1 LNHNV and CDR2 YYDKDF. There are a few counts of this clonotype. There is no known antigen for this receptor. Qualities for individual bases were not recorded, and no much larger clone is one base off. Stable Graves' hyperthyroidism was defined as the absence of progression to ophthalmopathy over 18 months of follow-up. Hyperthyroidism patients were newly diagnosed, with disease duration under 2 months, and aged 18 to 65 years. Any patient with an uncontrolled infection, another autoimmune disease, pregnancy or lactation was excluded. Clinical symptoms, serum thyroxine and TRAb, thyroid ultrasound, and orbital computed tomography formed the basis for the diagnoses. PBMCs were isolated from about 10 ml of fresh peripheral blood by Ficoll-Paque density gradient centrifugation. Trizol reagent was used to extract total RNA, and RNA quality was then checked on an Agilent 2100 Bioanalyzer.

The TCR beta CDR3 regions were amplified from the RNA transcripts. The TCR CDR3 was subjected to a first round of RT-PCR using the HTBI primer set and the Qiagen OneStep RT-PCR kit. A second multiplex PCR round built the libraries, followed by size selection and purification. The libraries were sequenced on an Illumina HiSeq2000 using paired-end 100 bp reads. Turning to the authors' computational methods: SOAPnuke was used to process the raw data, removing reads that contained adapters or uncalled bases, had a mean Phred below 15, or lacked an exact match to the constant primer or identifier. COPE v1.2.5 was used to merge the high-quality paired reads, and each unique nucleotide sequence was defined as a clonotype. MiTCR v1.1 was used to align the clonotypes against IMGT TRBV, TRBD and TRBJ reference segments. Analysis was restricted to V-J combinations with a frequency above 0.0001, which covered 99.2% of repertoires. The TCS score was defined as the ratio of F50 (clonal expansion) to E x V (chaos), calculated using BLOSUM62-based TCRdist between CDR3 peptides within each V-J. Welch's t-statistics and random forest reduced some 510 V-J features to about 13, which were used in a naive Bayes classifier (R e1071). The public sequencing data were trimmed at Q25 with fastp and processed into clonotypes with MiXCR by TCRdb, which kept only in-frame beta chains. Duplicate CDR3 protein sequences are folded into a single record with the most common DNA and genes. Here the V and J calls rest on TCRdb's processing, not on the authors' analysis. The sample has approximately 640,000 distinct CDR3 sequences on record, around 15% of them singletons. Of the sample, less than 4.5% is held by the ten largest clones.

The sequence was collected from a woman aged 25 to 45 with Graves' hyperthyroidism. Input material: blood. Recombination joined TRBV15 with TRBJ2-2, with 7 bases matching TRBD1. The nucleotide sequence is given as TGTGCCACTTCGACAGGGAGGAACACCGGGGAGCTGTTTTTT. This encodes CATSTGRNTGELFF. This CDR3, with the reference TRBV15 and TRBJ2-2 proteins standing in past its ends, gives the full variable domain DAMVIQNPRYQVTQFGKPVTLSCSQTLNHNVMYWYQQKSSQAPKLLFHYYDKDFNNEADTPDNFQSRRPNTSFCFLDIRSPGLGDTAMYLCATSTGRNTGELFFGEGSRLTVL.